This T cell receptor beta chain was captured in a study of T cells in localized non-small cell lung cancer. Study-wide findings and caveats: For the top 100 tumor clones, a median roughly 56 also appeared in adjacent lung.

The junction had 8 bases not matched to a gene; V was cut back by 6 bases and J by 4 bases. The germline CDR1 and CDR2 sequences are LNHDA and SQIVND (reference sequence). The CDR3 length is 15 residues. TCRdb's copy holds only in-frame clones and misses some; the assay was immunoSEQ multiplex PCR. Of about 35,000 clones in the sample, 90% were seen once. Comment on this clone: Its specificity is unknown.

The clonotype originates from a man aged 35 to 69 with stage I lung adenocarcinoma. The chain uses TRBV19 and TRBJ1-4; 7 bases are a match to TRBD1. The sequences come from peripheral blood, collected before any cancer treatment. The CDR3 region is CASRLGQEINEKLFF. The CDR3 nucleotides read TGTGCCAGTAGACTTGGACAGGAAATTAATGAAAAACTGTTTTTT.